This TCR beta chain originates from a study of a mutant IDH1 vaccine in newly diagnosed glioma. Indicated time point: week 11, during vaccination. Each dose delivered 300 ug of mutant IDH1 20-mer peptide subcutaneously with imiquimod. V was trimmed by 7 bases and J by 4 bases, leaving 12 bases between them. Germline V gives CDR1 GTSNPN, CDR2 SVGIG (reference sequence). The CDR3 is 12 residues long. Note on this clone: Its antigen is currently unknown.

Profiling relied on immunoSEQ multiplex PCR, and the TCRdb table lists in-frame clones only, not all of them. The table has tens of thousands of clones, 90% seen once. Sequenced material: PBMCs, taken from a glioma patient whose treatment included an IDH1 peptide vaccine. The receptor was isolated from a man aged 18 to 35 with glioma. The chain carries TRBV30 and TRBJ2-3, with D perhaps matching TRBD1 or TRBD2 (6 bases each). The CDR3 bases are TGTGCCTTCCGGGGGCGTGCAGATACGCAGTATTTT. Its protein is CAFRGRADTQYF. Complete variable domain (other parts from reference TRBV30 and TRBJ2-3): SQTIHQWPATLVQPVGSPLSLECTVEGTSNPNLYWYRQAAGRGLQLLFYSVGIGQISSEVPQNLSASRPQDRQFILSSKKLLLSDSGFYLCAFRGRADTQYFGPGTRLTVL.